This TCR beta chain was profiled in a study of T cell changes during pregnancy in multiple sclerosis (dated by TCRdb to the late 2010s). Context from the whole study: In women with multiple sclerosis, the researchers looked at how the T cell repertoire shifted as pregnancy progressed.

Comment on this clone: What this receptor recognizes is not known. It has no much larger one-base neighbor in the sample; base qualities were not kept.

The cysteine opens and the phenylalanine closes a CDR3 of 13 amino acids. Only the CDR3 part of the read is kept: 39 bases, read in frame from the first base. CDR1 and CDR2 are read off the germline V gene as MNHEY and SVGAGI. The V end gives up 10 bases and the J end 7 bases, leaving 7 bases in the junction not matched to a gene. The library came from the immunoSEQ multiplex PCR assay. TCRdb limited this immuneACCESS table to in-frame rearrangements with V and J called. A share of clones is missing; checked studies link under half to unresolved V genes, and the rest is unexplained. This sample has just over 35,000 clones in its table, and roughly nine tenths of those were observed once. In total, the top ten clones hold 0.78% of the sample.

This sequence originates from a female donor in good health, enrolled as a control in a pregnancy study. The sequences come from CD4+ T cells from peripheral blood mononuclear cells, collected after pregnancy. The sequence is built from TRBV6-5 and TRBJ1-6, and TRBD1 aligns with 7 junction nucleotides. The CDR3 in this case is CATTRGENSPLHF. The DNA sequence is as follows: TGTGCCACCACCAGGGGGGAAAATTCACCCCTCCACTTT.